What follows are 20 T cell receptor beta chains derived from one specimen sequenced in a study of cytomegalovirus exposure and HLA in healthy donors. Primers included in the PCR were 60 Vbeta and 13 Jbeta primers. Sequencing was performed with immunoSEQ multiplex PCR; in TCRdb, only in-frame clones are kept and a portion is missing. The sample lists some 210,000 clones, around 73% occurring once. Source material: PBMCs. The receptors shown here come from a male donor in good health and CMV-seronegative.

The chain uses TRBV19 and TRBJ1-2, with a possible D match to TRBD1 (6 bases). The CDR3 is made up of 16 amino acids. In germline, CDR1 is LNHDA, CDR2 SQIVND (reference sequence). Trimming pared 3 bases from V and 2 bases from J, leaving 16 bases between. CDR3 in amino acids: CASSIEQGSSNYGYTF. For the CDR3, the DNA is TGTGCCAGTAGTATCGAACAGGGCTCCTCGAACTATGGCTACACCTTC. The full variable domain, completed using reference TRBV19 and TRBJ1-2, is DGGITQSPKYLFRKEGQNVTLSCEQNLNHDAMYWYRQDPGQGLRLIYYSQIVNDFQKGDIAEGYSVSREKKESFPLTVTSAQKNPTAFYLCASSIEQGSSNYGYTFGSGTRLTVV.

This chain joins TRBV5-4 and TRBJ2-7, with 10 bases fitting TRBD1. Germline assignment: CDR1 SGHNT and CDR2 YYREEE (reference sequence). J gave up 4 bases and V 0 bases, and 4 bases lay outside the gene matches. The CDR3 sequence is 15 residues long. The CDR3 DNA reads TGTGCCAGCAGCTTGGCGACAGGGGGCGGGTACGAGCAGTACTTC. This sequence encodes CASSLATGGGYEQYF.

V is TRBV2 and J is TRBJ1-1; maybe TRBD1 (5 bases). Germline-derived CDR1 and CDR2 are SNHLY and FYNNEI. CDR3 length: 13 amino acids. Trimming cost V 0 bases and J 6 bases, with 8 bases left between them. The CDR3 reads CASSEAPGSEAFF. The CDR3 DNA reads TGTGCCAGCAGTGAAGCGCCAGGGTCTGAAGCTTTCTTT.

The rearrangement links TRBV5-6 to TRBJ2-3, with 7 bases aligning to TRBD2. In germline, CDR1 is SGHDT, CDR2 YYEEEE. This CDR3 spans 14 amino acids. Trimming at V came to 2 bases and at J to 1 base, leaving 1 base not matched to a gene. The CDR3 sequence is CASSFREGTDTQYF. CDR3 nucleotide sequence: TGTGCCAGCAGCTTTCGGGAGGGCACAGATACGCAGTATTTT.

The chain uses TRBV7-3 and TRBJ2-7, with TRBD1 as a possible D gene (5 bases). The germline V gene has CDR1 SGHTA and CDR2 FQGTGA. V lost 0 bases and J 6 bases, leaving 12 bases between the germline ends. This CDR3 region has 14 residues. Here the CDR3 reads CASSLTTGRGEQYF. The DNA of the CDR3 is TGTGCCAGCAGCTTAACCACAGGAAGAGGCGAGCAGTACTTC.

In this sample, this clone turned up a few times. The chain recombines TRBV9 with TRBJ1-3; D uncertain. The V gene lost 0 bases and the J gene lost 4 bases, with 17 bases spanning the gap. Germline CDR1 SGDLS, CDR2 YYNGEE. This CDR3 is 17 amino acids long. CDR3 amino acids: CASSVGGSRALGNTIYF. The CDR3 DNA reads TGTGCCAGCAGCGTAGGGGGTTCGAGGGCCCTAGGAAACACCATATATTTT.

The V call is TRBV6-5, the J call TRBJ1-1; D call uncertain. Trimming removed 6 bases at V and 5 bases at J, with 7 bases between. Germline CDR1 is MNHEY and CDR2 is SVGAGI. This CDR3 contains 11 residues. Here the CDR3 reads CASSWTTEAFF. Here the CDR3 DNA reads TGTGCCAGCAGCTGGACTACTGAAGCTTTCTTT.

The rearrangement uses TRBV30 and TRBJ1-5; D unresolved. Germline V gives CDR1 GTSNPN, CDR2 SVGIG (reference sequence). V was cut by 1 base and J by 7 bases, with 8 bases left in between. The CDR3 has 12 amino acids. The CDR3 is CAWSGSGQPQHF. The CDR3 DNA sequence: TGTGCCTGGAGTGGCAGCGGACAGCCCCAGCATTTT.

The rearrangement links TRBV5-1 to TRBJ2-1, with 9 bases identical to TRBD2. CDR3 length: 15 residues. Germline loops: CDR1 SGHRS, CDR2 YFSETQ. J was trimmed by 8 bases and V by 3 bases; bases with no gene match: 9. CDR3 bases: TGCGCCAGCAGCTCGACACCGGGACTAGCCGATGAGCAGTTCTTC. Translation: CASSSTPGLADEQFF.

The chain couples TRBV28 to TRBJ2-7; 10 bases are shared with TRBD1. Unmatched junction bases numbered 6, after V lost 5 bases and J lost 2 bases. Germline V gene data show CDR1 as MDHEN and CDR2 as SYDVKM. This CDR3 is built from 15 residues. The CDR3 DNA sequence: TGTGCCAGCAGTCCCCCGGACAGGGGGACCTACGAGCAGTACTTC. This encodes CASSPPDRGTYEQYF.

In this sample, this clone turned up once. This sequence joins TRBV2 and TRBJ2-1; 10 positions match TRBD2. The CDR3 contains 15 residues. V was clipped by 6 bases and J by 4 bases; unmatched bases: 6. Per germline, CDR1 SNHLY and CDR2 FYNNEI. DNA for the CDR3: TGTGCCAGCAGGGCCGGACTAGCGGCTTACAATGAGCAGTTCTTC. This codes for CASRAGLAAYNEQFF.

The chain uses TRBV28 and TRBJ2-3, with D maybe TRBD1 (6 bases). V gave up 3 bases and J gave up 5 bases, with 24 bases separating them. CDR3 length: 18 residues. Per germline, CDR1 MDHEN and CDR2 SYDVKM. In nucleotides, the CDR3 is TGTGCCAGCAGTTTCAGGATGTCTGGGGGCAGAGGTGTAGATACGCAGTATTTT. Amino acids: CASSFRMSGGRGVDTQYF.

The V gene is TRBV11-2, the J gene TRBJ1-1; D might be TRBD1 (5 bases). The ends were cut back, 5 bases at V and 2 bases at J, with 12 bases in the middle. Germline-derived CDR1 and CDR2 are SGHAT and FQNNGV. The CDR3 runs 14 residues. CDR3 in amino acids: CASSMTQGNTEAFF. For the CDR3, the DNA is TGTGCCAGCAGCATGACTCAGGGAAACACTGAAGCTTTCTTT. Using reference TRBV11-2 and TRBJ1-1 for the parts outside the CDR3, the full variable domain is EAGVAQSPRYKIIEKRQSVAFWCNPISGHATLYWYQQILGQGPKLLIQFQNNGVVDDSQLPKDRFSAERLKGVDSTLKIQPAKLEDSAVYLCASSMTQGNTEAFFGQGTRLTVV.

This clone was observed a few times. The rearrangement links TRBV6-5 to TRBJ2-1; D is unclear. Trimming took off 2 bases at V and 8 bases at J, with 19 bases between the two ends. The CDR3 runs 16 residues. The germline CDR1 and CDR2 sequences are MNHEY and SVGAGI. CDR3 residues: CASSYALLDRGYEQFF. CDR3 coding DNA: TGTGCCAGCAGTTACGCGCTGTTAGACCGAGGCTATGAGCAGTTCTTC.

The chain is built from TRBV9 and TRBJ2-1, with TRBD1 as a possible D gene (6 bases). This CDR3 has 15 residues. The germline V and J ends were trimmed by 3 bases and 4 bases, with 14 bases remaining between them. Germline values: CDR1 SGDLS, CDR2 YYNGEE. The CDR3 nucleotides are TGTGCCAGCAGCGAACAGGGTTTTCCGTACAATGAGCAGTTCTTC. Protein product: CASSEQGFPYNEQFF. Supplemented by reference TRBV9 and TRBJ2-1, the full variable domain reads DSGVTQTPKHLITATGQRVTLRCSPRSGDLSVYWYQQSLDQGLQFLIQYYNGEERAKGNILERFSAQQFPDLHSELNLSSLELGDSALYFCASSEQGFPYNEQFFGPGTRLTVL.

The chain joins TRBV7-2 to TRBJ2-1; TRBD1 is a possible D gene (6 bases). CDR1 and CDR2 from the germline V gene are SGHTA and FQGNSA. This CDR3 spans 15 amino acids. V was cut by 4 bases and J by 5 bases, with 15 bases left in between. DNA of the CDR3: TGTGCCAGCAGCTCCCCGCGGACAGTTAACAATGAGCAGTTCTTC. Protein: CASSSPRTVNNEQFF.

This clone was seen only a few times. V and J are TRBV2 and TRBJ2-3, with 13 positions matching TRBD2. The CDR3 extends over 15 amino acids. J lost 3 bases, V lost 10 bases, and 7 bases had no gene match. The V gene's germline CDR1 is SNHLY and CDR2 FYNNEI. Here the CDR3 reads CATTSGRAGTDTQYF. CDR3 bases: TGTGCCACAACTAGCGGGAGGGCCGGGACAGATACGCAGTATTTT. Drawing the rest from reference TRBV2 and TRBJ2-3, the complete variable domain is EPEVTQTPSHQVTQMGQEVILRCVPISNHLYFYWYRQILGQKVEFLVSFYNNEISEKSEIFDDQFSVERPDGSNFTLKIRSTKLEDSAMYFCATTSGRAGTDTQYFGPGTRLTVL.

The rearrangement uses TRBV27 and TRBJ2-3; perhaps TRBD1 as D (6 bases). Trimming left V 6 bases short and J 6 bases short, with 7 bases between. The CDR3 sequence is 11 residues long. Germline V gene sequence: CDR1 MNHEY, CDR2 SMNVEV (reference sequence). This chain's CDR3 is CASSQGDTQYF. The CDR3 coding sequence is TGTGCCAGCAGCCAGGGGGATACGCAGTATTTT.

This chain connects TRBV6-5 to TRBJ2-5; TRBD2 agrees at 9 bases. CDR1 is MNHEY and CDR2 is SVGAGI in the germline V gene. CDR3 length: 15 residues. The V segment lost 8 bases and the J segment 0 bases; nucleotides outside the gene matches: 7. CDR3 coding DNA: TGTGCCAGCGGCGCTAGCGGGGCACACCAAGAGACCCAGTACTTC. Encoded protein: CASGASGAHQETQYF.

The chain combines TRBV2 with TRBJ2-7; D gene unclear. This CDR3 region has 11 residues. Trimming cost V 5 bases and J 4 bases, with 6 bases left between them. CDR1 SNHLY and CDR2 FYNNEI come from the germline V gene. The CDR3 nucleotides are TGTGCCAGCAGTTTCCATTACGAGCAGTACTTC. Its translation is CASSFHYEQYF.